These 21 T cell receptor beta chains were all obtained from the same sample, sequenced in a study of shared clonotypes between healthy human individuals. Assay used: immunoSEQ multiplex PCR; TCRdb lists only in-frame clones, some missing. There are about 700,000 clones in the sample; about 90% occur only once, and 20% to 25% lies in the top ten. Naivety among CD8 cells was defined by CD45RO negativity and positive CCR7 selection, thereby excluding terminally differentiated effector memory CD45RA+ cells. The sequenced sample consisted of naive CD8+ T cells sorted from blood. Every receptor here comes from a young man in good health.

The rearrangement joins TRBV15 to TRBJ2-3, with TRBD1 matching 8 bases. Looked up from germline, CDR1 is LNHNV and CDR2 is YYDKDF (reference sequence). The CDR3 is 18 amino acids. V lost 6 bases, J lost 4 bases, and 18 bases stayed unmatched. The CDR3: CATRSTTGATGAADTQYF. The CDR3 DNA reads TGTGCCACCAGGAGCACAACCGGAGCGACAGGGGCCGCAGATACGCAGTATTTT. The whole variable domain, remainder taken from reference TRBV15 and TRBJ2-3, is DAMVIQNPRYQVTQFGKPVTLSCSQTLNHNVMYWYQQKSSQAPKLLFHYYDKDFNNEADTPDNFQSRRPNTSFCFLDIRSPGLGDTAMYLCATRSTTGATGAADTQYFGPGTRLTVL.

The chain has TRBV4-1 and TRBJ2-1, with D perhaps given as TRBD1 or TRBD2 (5 bases each). This CDR3 is built from 14 residues. The V gene lost 4 bases and the J gene lost 6 bases, with 13 bases spanning the gap. Germline V CDR1 and CDR2: MGHRA, YSYEKL. CDR3 nucleotides: TGCGCCAGCAGCCCGTTAGGGGCGGGCAATGAGCAGTTCTTC. It specifies CASSPLGAGNEQFF.

CDR3 DNA sequence: TGTGCCAGCAGTTCCCCAAGCGATTATAGCAATCAGCCCCAGCATTTT. It encodes CASSSPSDYSNQPQHF. The chain recombines TRBV28 with TRBJ1-5, with unresolved D. This CDR3 region has 16 residues. The germline V gene encodes CDR1 MDHEN and CDR2 SYDVKM. Between the trimmed V and J ends, which lost 4 bases and 0 bases, there was a span of 13 bases.

The chain couples TRBV30 to TRBJ2-7; the D is unclear. V was clipped by 8 bases and J by 1 base, with 18 bases between them. Germline CDR1 reads GTSNPN; CDR2 reads SVGIG (reference sequence). The CDR3 spans 14 residues. CDR3 DNA sequence: TGTGCCCCCTACAGATCCCCCCTGTCCTACGAGCAGTACTTC. It codes for CAPYRSPLSYEQYF.

The CDR3: CSVDMHFRDRGNEQFF. The CDR3 region has the DNA TGCAGCGTTGATATGCACTTCCGGGACAGGGGCAATGAGCAGTTCTTC. The chain has TRBV29-1 and TRBJ2-1, with TRBD1 identical over 10 bases. J was trimmed by 6 bases and V by 3 bases; bases with no gene match: 11. The CDR3 sequence is 16 residues long. Looked up from germline, CDR1 is SQVTM and CDR2 is ANQGSEA.

This chain uses TRBV4-3 with TRBJ1-2, with D perhaps TRBD1 (6 bases). CDR3 length: 15 residues. Germline loops: CDR1 LGHNA, CDR2 YSLEER. The V end was cut by 0 bases, the J end by 4 bases, with 12 bases between. As DNA, the CDR3 is TGCGCCAGCAGCCAAGATGGGGGGGGCGGCTATGGCTACACCTTC. It is translated as CASSQDGGGGYGYTF.

V usage is TRBV4-1 and J usage is TRBJ2-3, with a possible D match to TRBD1 (6 bases). The CDR3 loop spans 15 amino acids. V was shortened by 0 bases and J by 2 bases, with 9 bases between the two germline ends. Germline CDR1 MGHRA, CDR2 YSYEKL. The CDR3 DNA is TGCGCCAGCAGCCAAGATCAGGGGCCCACAGATACGCAGTATTTT. Its protein is CASSQDQGPTDTQYF.

The rearrangement joins TRBV5-1 to TRBJ2-7, with 7 nucleotides matching TRBD1. J gave up 3 bases and V 4 bases, and 10 bases lay outside the gene matches. The CDR3 runs to 15 residues. CDR1 SGHRS and CDR2 YFSETQ come from the germline V gene. The DNA for the CDR3 is TGCGCCAGCAGCAGCTCCGGGACAGCCTTCTACGAGCAGTACTTC. Amino acid sequence: CASSSSGTAFYEQYF.

The chain is built from TRBV11-2 and TRBJ1-5; 8 bases fit TRBD1. This CDR3 contains 15 residues. Trimming at V came to 3 bases and at J to 6 bases, leaving 7 bases not matched to a gene. Germline-derived CDR1 and CDR2 are SGHAT and FQNNGV. The DNA for the CDR3 is TGTGCCAGCAGCTTGTCACAGGGGGGAGCTCAGCCCCAGCATTTT. It specifies CASSLSQGGAQPQHF. The full variable domain, its missing parts supplied by reference TRBV11-2 and TRBJ1-5, is EAGVAQSPRYKIIEKRQSVAFWCNPISGHATLYWYQQILGQGPKLLIQFQNNGVVDDSQLPKDRFSAERLKGVDSTLKIQPAKLEDSAVYLCASSLSQGGAQPQHFGDGTRLSIL.

This rearrangement joins TRBV7-8 to TRBJ1-1; D is undetermined. V lost 1 base, J lost 2 bases, and 17 bases lay in between. The CDR3 has 17 residues. Germline V gene data show CDR1 as SGHVS and CDR2 as FQNEAQ. As DNA, the CDR3 is TGTGCCAGCAGCTTAGGGCTAGCAGGTTTGGCAAACACTGAAGCTTTCTTT. Translating gives CASSLGLAGLANTEAFF.

The sample holds one count of this clone. At the DNA level, this CDR3 is encoded by other sequences in the same sample as well. This chain uses TRBV11-2 with TRBJ2-7, with TRBD2 as a possible D gene (5 bases). The CDR3 loop spans 15 amino acids. Germline CDR1 and CDR2: SGHAT and FQNNGV. V was trimmed by 5 bases and J by 0 bases, leaving 14 bases between them. The CDR3, as DNA: TGTGCCAGCAGCCGTAGCGAATTACTCTCCTACGAGCAGTACTTC. This translates into CASSRSELLSYEQYF.

V gene TRBV2 combines with J gene TRBJ2-2; D is ambiguous. Trimming left V 3 bases short and J 6 bases short, with 20 bases between. Per germline, CDR1 SNHLY and CDR2 FYNNEI. The CDR3 loop spans 17 amino acids. CDR3: CASSEAPGLPSAGELFF. The CDR3 region has the DNA TGTGCCAGCAGTGAGGCACCCGGGCTCCCGTCGGCCGGGGAGCTGTTTTTT.

This clone appeared a single time. This sequence joins TRBV5-6 and TRBJ1-4; D gene ambiguous. V was clipped by 2 bases and J by 4 bases, with 9 bases between them. The CDR3 has 14 amino acids. Germline values: CDR1 SGHDT, CDR2 YYEEEE. CDR3 in amino acids: CASSFWQINEKLFF. The CDR3, as DNA: TGTGCCAGCAGCTTCTGGCAGATTAATGAAAAACTGTTTTTT.

The gene calls are TRBV7-9 and TRBJ2-1; 10 positions agree with TRBD1. Germline loops: CDR1 SEHNR, CDR2 FQNEAQ (reference sequence). With 5 bases clipped from V and 9 bases from J, the junction kept 10 bases outside the gene matches. The CDR3 runs 15 residues. The CDR3 DNA is TGTGCCAGCAGCCCGCGGGACAGGGGCGTGGGTGAGCAGTTCTTC. It translates to CASSPRDRGVGEQFF.

The rearrangement joins TRBV7-9 to TRBJ2-7, with 9 bases matching TRBD2. Germline V lookup: CDR1 SEHNR, CDR2 FQNEAQ (reference sequence). With V trimmed by 2 bases and J by 1 base, 6 bases remained unmatched. The CDR3 totals 16 residues. This CDR3 is CASSLRLAGRSYEQYF. In nucleotides, the CDR3 is TGTGCCAGCAGCTTACGGCTAGCGGGACGGTCCTACGAGCAGTACTTC.

The chain uses TRBV14 and TRBJ1-2; TRBD1 matches 10 bases. V trimming: 4 bases; J trimming: 1 base; junction bases outside the gene matches: 6. The CDR3 contains 16 residues. Germline V gene lookup returns CDR1 SGHDN and CDR2 FVKESK. The CDR3 loop is CASSPPGQGINYGYTF. CDR3 in DNA: TGTGCCAGCAGCCCACCGGGACAGGGGATTAACTATGGCTACACCTTC.

This chain connects TRBV18 to TRBJ1-5, with D perhaps matching TRBD1 (5 bases). Trimming left V 5 bases short and J 4 bases short, with 15 bases between. Germline lookup yields CDR1 KGHSH and CDR2 LQKENI. This CDR3 has 15 amino acids. CDR3 in amino acids: CASSKAGTENQPQHF. The DNA for the CDR3 is TGTGCCAGCTCAAAAGCCGGGACTGAGAATCAGCCCCAGCATTTT.

The chain recombines TRBV19 with TRBJ2-7; tentatively, D is TRBD1 (5 bases). CDR3 length: 15 amino acids. The V end lost 3 bases, the J end lost 0 bases, and 12 bases lay between the germline ends. Germline V gives CDR1 LNHDA, CDR2 SQIVND (reference sequence). This CDR3 reads CASSITGRLSYEQYF. The CDR3 region has the DNA TGTGCCAGTAGTATTACAGGACGCCTCTCCTACGAGCAGTACTTC.

The chain employs TRBV9 and TRBJ2-1; TRBD1 aligns across 9 bases. Germline V gene lookup returns CDR1 SGDLS and CDR2 YYNGEE. With 8 bases clipped from V and 6 bases from J, the junction kept 3 bases outside the gene matches. The CDR3 runs to 12 residues. CDR3 sequence reads: CASGTGSNEQFF. CDR3 DNA: TGTGCCAGTGGGACAGGGTCCAATGAGCAGTTCTTC.

The V gene is TRBV27, the J gene TRBJ1-1; TRBD1 aligns across 7 bases. The CDR3 extends over 14 amino acids. In germline, CDR1 is MNHEY, CDR2 SMNVEV (reference sequence). Germline trimming cut 3 bases from V and 5 bases from J; bases unmatched to any gene: 6. The CDR3 sequence is CASSFQGVGTEAFF. CDR3 sequence (DNA): TGTGCCAGCAGTTTTCAGGGGGTAGGAACTGAAGCTTTCTTT.

The rearrangement links TRBV30 to TRBJ2-3; the match to TRBD2 covers 10 bases. The ends lost 5 bases at V and 1 base at J; junction bases unmatched: 3. CDR1 is GTSNPN, CDR2 SVGIG, per germline (reference sequence). This CDR3 contains 14 residues. CDR3 sequence: CAWSGTSGTDTQYF. The CDR3 DNA follows: TGTGCCTGGTCCGGGACTAGCGGCACAGATACGCAGTATTTT. Supplemented by reference TRBV30 and TRBJ2-3, the full variable domain reads SQTIHQWPATLVQPVGSPLSLECTVEGTSNPNLYWYRQAAGRGLQLLFYSVGIGQISSEVPQNLSASRPQDRQFILSSKKLLLSDSGFYLCAWSGTSGTDTQYFGPGTRLTVL.